This T cell receptor beta chain came from a study of T cell responses to AZD1222 COVID-19 vaccine. Study background: Pooling of second doses given at about 4 or about 12 weeks was done. Study observations and caveats: Compared with day 0, the breadth and depth of the Spike-specific TCR repertoire rose significantly after two doses of AZD1222.

Libraries were prepared by immunoSEQ multiplex PCR; TCRdb keeps only in-frame clonotypes and omits some of them. The sample holds about 100,000 clones, over 90% seen once. About this clone itself: The target antigen is unknown.

The receptor was derived from an adult in good health. Here the sequenced sample was peripheral blood, taken on day 0 of AZD1222 vaccination.

The CDR3 DNA follows: TGTGCCAGCAGCTTCCCTAGCGGGAGCACAGATACGCAGTATTTT. It translates to CASSFPSGSTDTQYF. The V and J genes are TRBV5-4 and TRBJ2-3; 8 bases are shared with TRBD2. Germline loops: CDR1 SGHNT, CDR2 YYREEE (reference sequence). The CDR3 extends over 15 amino acids. The trim removed 2 bases at V and 0 bases at J, leaving 2 bases unmatched.